The entry below describes one TCR beta chain. Germline CDR1 reads SGHRS; CDR2 reads YFSETQ. The CDR3 sequence is 16 residues long. The ends were cut back, 3 bases at V and 5 bases at J, with 18 bases in the middle. Participant age was roughly 18 to 95 years, and participants resided in 24 US areas. Some clones are missing from TCRdb's copy, which holds only in-frame ones; the method was immunoSEQ multiplex PCR. The table has hundreds of thousands of clones, roughly 87% seen once. This sample was taken from a study of blood T cell repertoires in COVID-19. Study-level information: Nucleic acid was either cDNA or gDNA, and it came from T cells, B-cell-depleted T cells, or PBMCs.

The V and J genes are TRBV5-1 and TRBJ2-1, with D possibly matching TRBD1 (7 bases). The sequence was collected from a woman in her twenties or thirties with acute COVID-19. The specimen was PBMCs or T cells enriched from blood (not recorded which). CDR3 residues: CASSWGDSLGDNEQFF. CDR3 coding DNA: TGCGCCAGCAGCTGGGGGGACAGCTTGGGAGACAATGAGCAGTTCTTC.